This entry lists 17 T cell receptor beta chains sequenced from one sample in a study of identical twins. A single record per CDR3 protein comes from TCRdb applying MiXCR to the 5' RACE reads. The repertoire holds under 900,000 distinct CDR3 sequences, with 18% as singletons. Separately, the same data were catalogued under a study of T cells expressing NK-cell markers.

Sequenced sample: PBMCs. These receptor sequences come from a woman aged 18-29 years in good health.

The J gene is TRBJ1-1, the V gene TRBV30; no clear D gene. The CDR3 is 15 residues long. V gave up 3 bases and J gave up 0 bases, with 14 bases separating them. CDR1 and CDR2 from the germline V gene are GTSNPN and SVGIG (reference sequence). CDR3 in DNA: TGTGCCTGGAGGAGAGTTGGACTAATGAACACTGAAGCTTTCTTT. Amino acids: CAWRRVGLMNTEAFF.

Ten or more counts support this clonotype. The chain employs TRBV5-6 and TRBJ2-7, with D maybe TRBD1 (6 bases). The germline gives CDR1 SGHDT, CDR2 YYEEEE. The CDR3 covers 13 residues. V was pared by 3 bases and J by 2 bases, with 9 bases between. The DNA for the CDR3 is TGTGCCAGCAGCTACAGGGTAGCCTACGAGCAGTACTTC. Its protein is CASSYRVAYEQYF.

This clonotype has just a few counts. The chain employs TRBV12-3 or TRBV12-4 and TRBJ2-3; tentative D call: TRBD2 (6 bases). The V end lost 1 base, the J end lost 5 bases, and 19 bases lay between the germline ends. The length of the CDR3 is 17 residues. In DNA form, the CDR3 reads TGTGCCAGCAGTTTAGGGGGGAGCGGGTCCGGTCGAGATACGCAGTATTTT. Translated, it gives CASSLGGSGSGRDTQYF.

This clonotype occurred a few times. The CDR3 sequence: CASTAHRGGQPQHF. The CDR3 region has the DNA TGTGCCAGCACGGCACACAGGGGCGGCCAGCCCCAGCATTTT. The chain links TRBV12-3 or TRBV12-4 to TRBJ1-5; 7 bases align to TRBD1. This CDR3 has 14 residues. V trimming: 7 bases; J trimming: 7 bases; junction bases outside the gene matches: 10.

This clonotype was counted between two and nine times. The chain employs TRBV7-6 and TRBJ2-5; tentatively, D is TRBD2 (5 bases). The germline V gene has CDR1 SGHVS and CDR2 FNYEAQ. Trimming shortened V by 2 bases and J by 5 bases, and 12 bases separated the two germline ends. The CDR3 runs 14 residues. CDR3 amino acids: CASSLLGVWETQYF. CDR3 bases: TGTGCCAGCAGCTTACTCGGGGTCTGGGAGACCCAGTACTTC.

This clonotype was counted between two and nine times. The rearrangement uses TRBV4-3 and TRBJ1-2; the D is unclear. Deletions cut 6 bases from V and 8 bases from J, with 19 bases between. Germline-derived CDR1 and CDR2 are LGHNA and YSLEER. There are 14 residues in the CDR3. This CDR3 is CASRASPLSGGYTF. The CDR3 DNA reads TGCGCCAGCAGGGCTTCGCCCCTTAGCGGCGGCTACACCTTC.

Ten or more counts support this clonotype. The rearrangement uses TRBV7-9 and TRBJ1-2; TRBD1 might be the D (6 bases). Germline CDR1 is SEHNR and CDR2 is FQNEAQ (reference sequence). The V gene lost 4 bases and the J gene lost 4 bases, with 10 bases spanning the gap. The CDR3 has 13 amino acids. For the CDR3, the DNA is TGTGCCAGCAGCTCCCGGACAGCCTATGGCTACACCTTC. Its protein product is CASSSRTAYGYTF. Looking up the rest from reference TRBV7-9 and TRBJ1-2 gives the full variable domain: DTGVSQNPRHKITKRGQNVTFRCDPISEHNRLYWYRQTLGQGPEFLTYFQNEAQLEKSRLLSDRFSAERPKGSFSTLEIQRTEQGDSAMYLCASSSRTAYGYTFGSGTRLTVV.

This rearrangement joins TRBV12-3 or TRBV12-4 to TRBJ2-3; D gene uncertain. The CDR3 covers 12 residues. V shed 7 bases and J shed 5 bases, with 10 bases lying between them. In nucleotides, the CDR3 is TGTGCCAGCATGCGTTTCTTAGATACGCAGTATTTT. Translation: CASMRFLDTQYF.

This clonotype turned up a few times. DNA for the CDR3: TGTGCTAGTGGTTTGGCTCGTACCCTTCGGGCTGAAGCTTTCTTT. Translated, it gives CASGLARTLRAEAFF. V gene TRBV12-5 combines with J gene TRBJ1-1; D call uncertain. The CDR3 consists of 15 residues. The V end was cut by 1 base, the J end by 6 bases, with 15 bases between. Germline V lookup: CDR1 LGHNT, CDR2 FRNRAP.

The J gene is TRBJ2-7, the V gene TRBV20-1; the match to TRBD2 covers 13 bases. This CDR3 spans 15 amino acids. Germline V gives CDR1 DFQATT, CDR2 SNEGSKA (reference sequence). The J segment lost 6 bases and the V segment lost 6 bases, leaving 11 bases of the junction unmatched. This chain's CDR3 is CSAGAGGLAGSEQYF. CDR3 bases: TGCAGTGCAGGAGCGGGGGGACTAGCGGGAAGCGAGCAGTACTTC.

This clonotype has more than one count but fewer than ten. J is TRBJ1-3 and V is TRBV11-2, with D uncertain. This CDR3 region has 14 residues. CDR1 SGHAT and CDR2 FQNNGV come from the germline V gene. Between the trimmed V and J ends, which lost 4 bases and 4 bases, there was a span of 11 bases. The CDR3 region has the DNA TGTGCCAGCAGCTCCGGTCGACTCGGAAACACCATATATTTT. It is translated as CASSSGRLGNTIYF.

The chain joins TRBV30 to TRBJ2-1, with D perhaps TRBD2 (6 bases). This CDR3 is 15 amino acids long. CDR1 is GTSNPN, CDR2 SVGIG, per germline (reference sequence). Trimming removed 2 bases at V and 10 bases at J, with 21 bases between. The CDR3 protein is CAWSQAGTQRGEQFF. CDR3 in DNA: TGTGCCTGGAGTCAGGCCGGGACCCAACGGGGGGAGCAGTTCTTC.

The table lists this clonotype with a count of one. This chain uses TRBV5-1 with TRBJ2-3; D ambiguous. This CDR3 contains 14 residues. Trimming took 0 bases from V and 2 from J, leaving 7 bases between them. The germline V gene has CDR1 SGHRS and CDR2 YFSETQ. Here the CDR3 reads CASSLAYFTDTQYF. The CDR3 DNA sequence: TGCGCCAGCAGCTTGGCTTACTTCACAGATACGCAGTATTTT.

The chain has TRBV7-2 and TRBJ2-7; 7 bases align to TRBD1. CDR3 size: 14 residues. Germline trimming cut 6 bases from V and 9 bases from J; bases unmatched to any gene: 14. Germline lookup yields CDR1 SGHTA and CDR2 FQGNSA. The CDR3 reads CASRLKGQTLVQYF. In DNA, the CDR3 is TGTGCCAGCAGACTGAAGGGACAGACCTTGGTGCAGTACTTC.

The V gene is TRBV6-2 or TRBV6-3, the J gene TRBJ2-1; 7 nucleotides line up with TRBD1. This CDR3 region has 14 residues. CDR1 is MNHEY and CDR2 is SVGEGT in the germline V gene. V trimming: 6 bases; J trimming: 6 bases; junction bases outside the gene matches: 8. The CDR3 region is CASSPTPGGNEQFF. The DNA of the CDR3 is TGTGCCAGCAGCCCCACCCCAGGGGGCAATGAGCAGTTCTTC.

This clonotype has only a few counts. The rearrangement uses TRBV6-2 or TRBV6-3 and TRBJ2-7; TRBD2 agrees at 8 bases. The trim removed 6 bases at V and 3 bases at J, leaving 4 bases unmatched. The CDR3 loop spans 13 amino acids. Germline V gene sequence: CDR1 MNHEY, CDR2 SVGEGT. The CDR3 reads CASSRLANYEQYF. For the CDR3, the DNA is TGTGCCAGCAGCCGACTAGCGAACTACGAGCAGTACTTC.

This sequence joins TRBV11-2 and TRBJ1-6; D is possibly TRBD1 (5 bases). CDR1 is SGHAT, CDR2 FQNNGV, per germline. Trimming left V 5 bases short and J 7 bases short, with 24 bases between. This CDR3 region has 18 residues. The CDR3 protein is CASSLIQAGLLKNSPLHF. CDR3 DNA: TGTGCCAGCAGCCTAATACAGGCAGGGCTCTTGAAAAATTCACCCCTCCACTTT.